The 10 T cell receptor beta chains in this list originate from one sample, sequenced in a study of T-cell reconstitution after alpha-beta-depleted transplantation in children. Preparation of the TCRbeta library used unique molecular identifiers. From the PCR reads, TCRdb called clonotypes with MiXCR, one entry per CDR3 protein. The sample includes around 210,000 distinct CDR3 sequences, under 8.5% of them seen just once. The sample consisted of PBMCs, taken before TCRalphabeta/CD19-depleted stem cell transplant. These receptors came from a boy aged 2 to 10 with acute lymphoblastic leukemia, due to receive a stem cell transplant.

This clonotype was observed at least ten times. For the CDR3, the DNA is TGCAGTGCTAAGGGACTTATAGGGGAAAAACTGTTTTTT. Encoded protein: CSAKGLIGEKLFF. J is TRBJ1-4 and V is TRBV20-1; possible D gene TRBD1, 5 bases. The V end lost 4 bases, the J end lost 8 bases, and 14 bases lay between the germline ends. The germline CDR1 and CDR2 sequences are DFQATT and SNEGSKA (reference sequence). The CDR3 has 13 residues.

Regarding this clonotype: The junction does not match germline at one end; this may be a read error. V usage is TRBV5-6 and J usage is TRBJ1-2; 7 nucleotides line up with TRBD1. CDR3 length equals 13 residues. Germline V gene lookup returns CDR1 SGHDT and CDR2 YYEEEE. Here the CDR3 reads CAISIGTVNGYTF. In nucleotides, the CDR3 is TGTGCCATCAGCATTGGGACAGTTAATGGCTACACCTTC.

This clonotype was found many times. The chain joins TRBV7-8 to TRBJ2-7, with 7 nucleotides matching TRBD2. The CDR3 is 14 amino acids. V shed 5 bases and J 2 bases; nucleotides not matched to a gene: 6. Germline V gene sequence: CDR1 SGHVS, CDR2 FQNEAQ. CDR3 in DNA: TGTGCCAGCAGCCCCATTGGACTAGCCTACGAGCAGTACTTC. This gives the protein CASSPIGLAYEQYF.

The rearrangement joins TRBV7-2 to TRBJ1-2; the match to TRBD1 covers 8 bases. Germline V lookup: CDR1 SGHTA, CDR2 FQGNSA. V was pared by 4 bases and J by 8 bases, with 18 bases of the junction left unmatched. CDR3 length: 17 amino acids. CDR3 bases: TGTGCCAGCAGCTCGACCCTAGAAACGGGACAGGTTGGAGGCTACACCTTC. The encoded protein is CASSSTLETGQVGGYTF.

There are a few counts of this clonotype. The chain recombines TRBV28 with TRBJ2-3; D is possibly TRBD2 (7 bases). The CDR3 totals 16 residues. The V end lost 3 bases, the J end lost 8 bases, and 21 bases lay between the germline ends. Germline-derived CDR1 and CDR2 are MDHEN and SYDVKM. In nucleotides, the CDR3 is TGTGCCAGCAGTTTTGTCGAGAGCGGGAAGGGGGGTACGCAGTATTTT. As protein: CASSFVESGKGGTQYF.

The chain combines TRBV6-1 with TRBJ2-7; D unresolved. Trimming took off 2 bases at V and 1 base at J, with 6 bases between the two ends. The CDR3 runs to 13 residues. Per germline, CDR1 MNHNS and CDR2 SASEGT. Written as DNA, the CDR3 is TGTGCCAGCAGTGAAAACGGGTCCTACGAGCAGTACTTC. This gives the protein CASSENGSYEQYF.

In this sample, this clonotype turned up a few times. J is TRBJ1-5 and V is TRBV5-5; no reliable D call. Germline CDR1 is SGHKS and CDR2 is YYEKEE (reference sequence). CDR3 size: 14 residues. V shed 4 bases and J shed 4 bases, with 12 bases lying between them. As DNA, the CDR3 is TGTGCCAGCAGCCCTCGGGAGTGGAATCAGCCCCAGCATTTT. It is translated as CASSPREWNQPQHF. The full variable domain, with the rest looked up from reference TRBV5-5 and TRBJ1-5, is DAGVTQSPTHLIKTRGQQVTLRCSPISGHKSVSWYQQVLGQGPQFIFQYYEKEERGRGNFPDRFSARQFPNYSSELNVNALLLGDSALYLCASSPREWNQPQHFGDGTRLSIL.

This clonotype was counted many times. The chain uses TRBV25-1 and TRBJ2-7; perhaps TRBD2 as D (5 bases). V was trimmed by 6 bases and J by 7 bases, leaving 13 bases between them. This CDR3 has 12 amino acids. The V gene's germline CDR1 is MGHDK and CDR2 SYGVNS. CDR3 loop: CASSTGLREQYF. CDR3 nucleotides: TGTGCCAGCAGCACCGGACTTCGGGAGCAGTACTTC.

The chain combines TRBV7-9 with TRBJ1-5; no firm D call. Trimming took off 1 base at V and 4 bases at J, with 8 bases between the two ends. Germline lookup yields CDR1 SEHNR and CDR2 FQNEAQ (reference sequence). There are 14 residues in the CDR3. CDR3 region: CASSLVGVNQPQHF. The CDR3 DNA follows: TGTGCCAGCAGCTTAGTAGGAGTTAATCAGCCCCAGCATTTT.

This clonotype showed up many times. The rearrangement joins TRBV24-1 to TRBJ1-5; 8 bases are a match to TRBD1. V lost 3 bases, J lost 5 bases, and 14 bases stayed unmatched. From germline, CDR1 is KGHDR and CDR2 SFDVKD. The CDR3 contains 18 residues. The chain's CDR3 is CATSDPTLGQGGDQPQHF. CDR3 in DNA: TGTGCCACCAGTGATCCTACCCTCGGACAGGGTGGGGATCAGCCCCAGCATTTT.